This TCR beta chain comes out of a study of blood T cell repertoires in COVID-19. Looking at the study overall: COVID-19 samples from acute and convalescent phases originated in the United States, Italy and Spain. Sources were T cells, B-cell-depleted T cells, or PBMCs; the material itself was cDNA or gDNA.

In the authors' methods: Nucleated cell number was recorded as an estimate derived from reference gene primer amplification. Assay: immunoSEQ multiplex PCR; the TCRdb copy retains only in-frame clones and omits some. That table gives V, J and clone size, and the DNA gave D and trimming. The data hold about 98,000 clones, with 86% observed a single time. Material for sequencing was peripheral blood. This TCR was recovered from a man aged 45-60 years with acute or convalescent COVID-19.

The chain's CDR3 is CASSLGTTGGRPYGYTF. Here the CDR3 DNA reads TGTGCCAGCAGCTTGGGAACCACAGGGGGCAGGCCCTATGGCTACACCTTC. The chain uses TRBV5-4 and TRBJ1-2, with 9 nucleotides matching TRBD1. The germline gives CDR1 SGHNT, CDR2 YYREEE (reference sequence). V was pared by 0 bases and J by 4 bases, with 10 bases of the junction left unmatched. This CDR3 spans 17 amino acids.